Presented here are 20 T cell receptor beta chains from one specimen sequenced in a study of T cell responses to AZD1222 COVID-19 vaccine. TCRdb keeps only in-frame clones here, not all; method: immunoSEQ multiplex PCR. This table holds approximately 77,000 clones, roughly 94% found once. The specimen was peripheral blood, collected on day 0 of MenACWY control vaccination. The receptor source for this set is an adult in good health.

CDR3 bases: TGTGCCAGCAGCCCAAACCGGGACATGAGAACGCAGTATTTT. It is translated as CASSPNRDMRTQYF. The rearrangement uses TRBV6-6 and TRBJ2-3; tentatively, D is TRBD1 (6 bases). CDR1 is MNHNY, CDR2 SVGAGI, per germline (reference sequence). This CDR3 comprises 14 residues. V lost 6 bases, J lost 9 bases, and 19 bases lay in between.

This chain connects TRBV7-2 to TRBJ2-5; TRBD2 agrees at 9 bases. The germline V gene encodes CDR1 SGHTA and CDR2 FQGNSA. The CDR3 is 14 amino acids. The V and J ends lost 6 bases and 1 base, in that order; junction bases with no gene match: 3. The CDR3 here is CASRLAGTQETQYF. The CDR3 DNA follows: TGTGCCAGCAGACTAGCGGGCACCCAAGAGACCCAGTACTTC.

The chain joins TRBV10-1 to TRBJ2-7, with D tentatively TRBD1 or TRBD2 (5 bases each). V was trimmed by 0 bases and J by 8 bases, leaving 11 bases between them. The CDR3 loop spans 13 amino acids. The germline V gene has CDR1 WNHNN and CDR2 SYGVQD (reference sequence). The CDR3 DNA reads as TGCGCCAGCAGTGAGTCTTGGGGGTCGAAGCAGTACTTC. This gives the protein CASSESWGSKQYF.

This rearrangement joins TRBV7-2 to TRBJ1-5; tentative D call: TRBD1 (5 bases). Germline CDR1 SGHTA, CDR2 FQGNSA. V gave up 2 bases and J gave up 6 bases, with 11 bases separating them. The CDR3 runs 14 residues. CDR3: CASSLKRQGQPQHF. DNA for the CDR3: TGTGCCAGCAGCTTAAAAAGGCAGGGTCAGCCCCAGCATTTT.

This clone was seen a single time. J is TRBJ1-6 and V is TRBV11-1; no firm D call. This CDR3 has 14 amino acids. Germline V CDR1 and CDR2: SGHAT, FQDESV (reference sequence). Trimming took 3 bases from V and 5 from J, leaving 8 bases between them. This CDR3 reads CASSLAGNNSPLHF. CDR3 coding DNA: TGTGCCAGCAGCTTGGCGGGCAATAATTCACCCCTCCACTTT. Full variable domain (rest looked up from reference TRBV11-1 and TRBJ1-6): EAEVAQSPRYKITEKSQAVAFWCDPISGHATLYWYRQILGQGPELLVQFQDESVVDDSQLPKDRFSAERLKGVDSTLKIQPAELGDSAMYLCASSLAGNNSPLHFGNGTRLTVT.

The V gene is TRBV27, the J gene TRBJ1-4, with 11 nucleotides matching TRBD1. The V gene's germline CDR1 is MNHEY and CDR2 SMNVEV (reference sequence). V gave up 0 bases and J gave up 8 bases; unmatched junction bases: 5. CDR3 length: 16 amino acids. The CDR3 nucleotides are TGTGCCAGCAGTTTATCCAGGACAGGGGGCCAGGAAAAACTGTTTTTT. As protein: CASSLSRTGGQEKLFF.

This chain connects TRBV6-2 or TRBV6-3 to TRBJ2-5; no firm D call. The V gene lost 4 bases and the J gene lost 2 bases, with 11 bases spanning the gap. Per the germline V gene, CDR1 is MNHEY and CDR2 is SVGEGT. This CDR3 has 14 amino acids. In nucleotides, the CDR3 is TGTGCCAGCAGTTTTAGGTTAACTCAAGAGACCCAGTACTTC. It encodes CASSFRLTQETQYF.

The chain is built from TRBV7-2 and TRBJ2-3, with D hard to call. Germline assignment: CDR1 SGHTA and CDR2 FQGNSA. The CDR3 covers 13 residues. Trimming took 1 base from V and 7 from J, leaving 9 bases between them. The CDR3 region has the DNA TGTGCCAGCAGCTTAGTGGCCGGCTATACGCAGTATTTT. Its protein product is CASSLVAGYTQYF.

The rearrangement uses TRBV24-1 and TRBJ2-2, with 9 bases identical to TRBD1. The CDR3 has 13 amino acids. J lost 4 bases, V lost 11 bases, and 4 bases had no gene match. CDR1 KGHDR and CDR2 SFDVKD come from the germline V gene. The DNA for the CDR3 is TGTGCCATACAGGGGGCGGGCACCGGGGAGCTGTTTTTT. It encodes CAIQGAGTGELFF.

J is TRBJ1-5 and V is TRBV7-6; D possibly corresponds to TRBD1 (6 bases). Germline CDR1 is SGHVS and CDR2 is FNYEAQ. CDR3 length: 15 amino acids. V gave up 6 bases and J gave up 3 bases, with 15 bases separating them. CDR3 nucleotide sequence: TGTGCCAGCAGGCCGCAACAGGGTCTCAATCAGCCCCAGCATTTT. This encodes CASRPQQGLNQPQHF.

V is TRBV3-1 (or the pseudogene TRBV3-2) and J is TRBJ2-5, with TRBD1 as a possible D gene (6 bases). V lost 0 bases and J 7 bases, leaving 18 bases between the germline ends. The CDR3 is made up of 16 amino acids. Germline values: CDR1 LGHDT, CDR2 YNNKEL (reference sequence). CDR3 bases: TGTGCCAGCAGCCAAGATAGTTCAGGGGCCCCTAGGACCCAGTACTTC. It is translated as CASSQDSSGAPRTQYF.

J is TRBJ2-7 and V is TRBV4-3, with unresolved D. The CDR3 contains 13 residues. The germline gives CDR1 LGHNA, CDR2 YSLEER. V lost 0 bases to trimming and J lost 4 bases, with 7 bases between them. CDR3 sequence (DNA): TGCGCCAGCAGCCAAGATTGGGGTTACGAGCAGTACTTC. It codes for CASSQDWGYEQYF.

This chain uses TRBV9 with TRBJ2-7; D is undetermined. Per the germline V gene, CDR1 is SGDLS and CDR2 is YYNGEE. The CDR3 spans 14 residues. Trimming shortened V by 0 bases and J by 5 bases, and 12 bases separated the two germline ends. The CDR3 DNA reads TGTGCCAGCAGCGTAGACGCCAGTTTAGACGAGCAGTACTTC. It yields the protein CASSVDASLDEQYF.

The chain is built from TRBV21-1 and TRBJ1-5; no DNA check was done on the table's D call, TRBD1. TRBV21-1 is a documented pseudogene. The CDR3 has 17 residues. This CDR3 is CASSKWMARDSNQPQHF. The CDR3 DNA is TGTGCCAGCAGCAAATGGATGGCCAGGGATAGCAATCAGCCCCAGCATTTT.

This sequence joins TRBV7-2 and TRBJ2-7; D perhaps matches TRBD2 (5 bases). This CDR3 spans 12 amino acids. Deletions cut 5 bases from V and 5 bases from J, with 10 bases between. Per the germline V gene, CDR1 is SGHTA and CDR2 is FQGNSA. The CDR3 spells CASSLRAHEQYF. CDR3 sequence (DNA): TGTGCCAGCAGCCTGAGGGCCCACGAGCAGTACTTC.

J is TRBJ1-2 and V is TRBV12-3 or TRBV12-4, with TRBD1 matching 10 bases. The J segment lost 8 bases and the V segment lost 8 bases, leaving 8 bases of the junction unmatched. CDR3 length: 13 residues. This CDR3 reads CASGAGGQGGYTF. The CDR3 DNA reads as TGTGCCAGCGGCGCCGGGGGACAGGGGGGCTACACCTTC.

The rearrangement uses TRBV5-1 and TRBJ2-5, with 9 bases aligning to TRBD2. The CDR3 runs 13 residues. CDR1 and CDR2 from the germline V gene are SGHRS and YFSETQ. V shed 5 bases and J 5 bases; nucleotides not matched to a gene: 4. The CDR3 nucleotides are TGCGCCAGCAGAGCGGGAGGTCAGGAGACCCAGTACTTC. Translation gives CASRAGGQETQYF.

This clone was picked up a small number of times. The chain is built from TRBV10-1 and TRBJ2-7; 11 positions match TRBD2. CDR1 and CDR2 (germline): WNHNN, SYGVQD (reference sequence). CDR3 size: 14 residues. Trimming at V came to 6 bases and at J to 2 bases, leaving 3 bases not matched to a gene. CDR3 loop: CASSPGLAAYEQYF. The DNA of the CDR3 is TGCGCCAGCAGCCCGGGACTAGCGGCCTACGAGCAGTACTTC.

The J gene is TRBJ2-3, the V gene TRBV29-1; 8 bases line up with TRBD1. V lost 4 bases to trimming and J lost 1 base; unmatched junction nucleotides: 4. The CDR3 sequence is 14 residues long. Germline loops: CDR1 SQVTM, CDR2 ANQGSEA. CDR3 sequence (DNA): TGCAGCGTTGCCCAGGGGGCCGGCACAGATACGCAGTATTTT. Translating gives CSVAQGAGTDTQYF.

The chain carries TRBV7-2 and TRBJ1-2; no clear D. Looked up from germline, CDR1 is SGHTA and CDR2 is FQGNSA. CDR3 size: 15 residues. V gave up 5 bases and J gave up 2 bases, with 15 bases separating them. The CDR3 reads CASSLDGVVNYGYTF. As DNA, the CDR3 is TGTGCCAGCAGCCTAGACGGAGTTGTCAACTATGGCTACACCTTC.